This TCR beta chain was obtained from a study of regulatory T cells in long-lasting Graves disease. Regarding the study as a whole: Lower TCR diversity characterized persistent Graves' patients relative to newly diagnosed patients.

Trimming removed 0 bases from V and 6 bases from J, with 14 bases in between. The CDR3 covers 14 residues. Germline V gives CDR1 DFQATT, CDR2 SNEGSKA (reference sequence). Note on this clonotype: Its antigen is as yet unknown.

Combining iRepertoire HTBI primers with Arm-PCR of CDR3 regions, the authors built TCR beta libraries. TCRdb re-derived calls from the multiplex PCR reads in MiXCR, one entry per CDR3 protein. The sample lists approximately 400,000 distinct CDR3 sequences; about 15% were seen once. Time point reported: newly diagnosed GD, antithyroid drugs for less than 3 months. Following extraction of RNA from PBMCs, that RNA was used to make the TCR library. Patients with Graves' disease were diagnosed by American Thyroid Association guidelines. These data are also associated with another study on T cells in Graves' hyperthyroidism and ophthalmopathy. That work states: The study left out patients who had uncontrolled infection, other autoimmune disease, pregnancy or lactation. During a first-round RT-PCR of the TCR CDR3, the HTBI primer set was used.

Specimen: peripheral blood mononuclear cells (PBMCs), collected at new diagnosis, from a patient treated with antithyroid drugs. V and J are TRBV20-1 and TRBJ1-1; maybe TRBD1 (6 bases). The receptor was derived from a woman in her forties with Graves disease. Written as DNA, the CDR3 is TGCAGTGCTAGAGAAACAGGGAGAGCGTCTGAAGCTTTCTTT. Its protein is CSARETGRASEAFF.